Listed here is a single TCR beta chain. The data were obtained in a study of blood T cell repertoires in COVID-19. TCRdb's table, derived via immunoSEQ multiplex PCR, lists solely in-frame clones and lacks some. The repertoire consists of 450,000 to 600,000 clones, with around 87% occurring once and the leading ten covering 0.7%. The TCR comes from a woman aged 18-29 years who had recovered from COVID-19. The sequenced sample was PBMCs or T cells enriched from blood (not recorded which).

CDR3 residues: CASSFPNTDTQYF. In DNA form, the CDR3 reads TGCGCCAGCAGCTTCCCCAACACAGATACGCAGTATTTT. The V and J genes are TRBV5-1 and TRBJ2-3; no reliable D call. V dropped 2 bases and J dropped 2 bases, with 6 bases sitting between them. CDR1 is SGHRS, CDR2 YFSETQ, per germline. The CDR3 is made up of 13 amino acids.